Presented here are 14 T cell receptor beta chains from one specimen sequenced in a study of cytomegalovirus exposure and HLA in healthy donors. TCRdb's copy holds only in-frame clones and misses some; the assay was immunoSEQ multiplex PCR. The sample contains some 69,000 clones, roughly 95% of which appear only once. The sequenced sample consisted of PBMCs. Every receptor here comes from a woman aged 18-29 years in good health and CMV-seropositive.

The J gene is TRBJ1-3, the V gene TRBV5-1, with 7 bases fitting TRBD1. Germline V gives CDR1 SGHRS, CDR2 YFSETQ. The CDR3 length is 16 residues. J gave up 0 bases and V 4 bases, and 7 bases lay outside the gene matches. The CDR3 region is CASSPPGQTSGNTIYF. For the CDR3, the DNA is TGCGCCAGCAGCCCACCGGGACAGACCTCTGGAAACACCATATATTTT.

The chain combines TRBV7-3 with TRBJ2-3; 9 positions match TRBD2. Per the germline V gene, CDR1 is SGHTA and CDR2 is FQGTGA. This CDR3 comprises 17 residues. V shed 5 bases and J 3 bases; nucleotides not matched to a gene: 12. The CDR3 nucleotides are TGTGCCAGCAGCCAAGAACTAGCGGGTCTCAAGACAGATACGCAGTATTTT. Encoded protein: CASSQELAGLKTDTQYF. Using reference TRBV7-3 and TRBJ2-3 for the parts outside the CDR3, the full variable domain is GAGVSQTPSNKVTEKGKYVELRCDPISGHTALYWYRQSLGQGPEFLIYFQGTGAADDSGLPNDRFFAVRPEGSVSTLKIQRTERGDSAVYLCASSQELAGLKTDTQYFGPGTRLTVL.

V gene TRBV7-2 combines with J gene TRBJ2-4; D remains unclear. CDR3 length: 16 amino acids. The V end lost 0 bases, the J end lost 7 bases, and 16 bases lay between the germline ends. Germline V gives CDR1 SGHTA, CDR2 FQGNSA. The chain's CDR3 is CASSLAMSRQWNIQYF. CDR3 sequence (DNA): TGTGCCAGCAGCTTAGCGATGTCCAGGCAGTGGAACATTCAGTACTTC.

The gene calls are TRBV4-3 and TRBJ2-5; 9 bases line up with TRBD1. The CDR3 consists of 14 residues. Germline lookup yields CDR1 LGHNA and CDR2 YSLEER. V lost 0 bases, J lost 6 bases, and 2 bases stayed unmatched. The DNA of the CDR3 is TGCGCCAGCAGCCAAGAGACAGGGGGGCAGACCCAGTACTTC. Translating gives CASSQETGGQTQYF.

The chain joins TRBV7-2 to TRBJ2-1; D ambiguous. The CDR3 has 15 amino acids. V lost 5 bases to trimming and J lost 0 bases, with 11 bases between them. CDR1 and CDR2 (germline): SGHTA, FQGNSA. The CDR3 bases are TGTGCCAGCAGCCTCGCTCTTAGCTCCTACAATGAGCAGTTCTTC. Its translation is CASSLALSSYNEQFF. Supplemented by reference TRBV7-2 and TRBJ2-1, the full variable domain reads GAGVSQSPSNKVTEKGKDVELRCDPISGHTALYWYRQSLGQGLEFLIYFQGNSAPDKSGLPSDRFSAERTGGSVSTLTIQRTQQEDSAVYLCASSLALSSYNEQFFGPGTRLTVL.

The CDR3 sequence: CASSGTYNEQFF. In nucleotides, the CDR3 is TGTGCCAGTAGCGGTACCTACAATGAGCAGTTCTTC. This chain uses TRBV19 with TRBJ2-1; D is unclear. Trimming pared 6 bases from V and 2 bases from J, leaving 5 bases between. Germline lookup yields CDR1 LNHDA and CDR2 SQIVND (reference sequence). CDR3 length: 12 amino acids.

This sequence joins TRBV6-1 and TRBJ1-2; D is possibly TRBD1 (5 bases). CDR1 and CDR2 (germline): MNHNS, SASEGT. V gave up 0 bases and J gave up 3 bases, with 11 bases separating them. The CDR3 loop spans 15 amino acids. CDR3 in DNA: TGTGCCAGCAGTGAAGCAGCAGGGTGGGACTATGGCTACACCTTC. It codes for CASSEAAGWDYGYTF.

The rearrangement uses TRBV19 and TRBJ2-1, with a weak D call TRBD2 (5 bases). CDR3 length: 15 amino acids. CDR1 is LNHDA, CDR2 SQIVND, per germline (reference sequence). V was cut by 3 bases and J by 7 bases, with 16 bases left in between. CDR3 in DNA: TGTGCCAGTAGTATTGAGGGAGTGACTGGTAATGAGCAGTTCTTC. Its translation: CASSIEGVTGNEQFF.

This rearrangement joins TRBV7-2 to TRBJ1-1; 9 bases agree with TRBD1. The CDR3 sequence is 14 residues long. Trimming removed 4 bases from V and 6 bases from J; junction bases left unmatched: 6. CDR1 is SGHTA and CDR2 is FQGNSA in the germline V gene. The CDR3 sequence: CASSSTGGIAEAFF. The CDR3 region has the DNA TGTGCCAGCAGCTCAACAGGGGGCATCGCTGAAGCTTTCTTT.

The rearrangement uses TRBV7-3 and TRBJ2-1; TRBD1 aligns across 10 bases. Germline V lookup: CDR1 SGHTA, CDR2 FQGTGA. Trimming cost V 8 bases and J 5 bases; bases outside gene matches: 3. The CDR3 runs to 13 residues. The CDR3 region is CASGTGVNNEQFF. CDR3 nucleotides: TGTGCCAGCGGGACAGGGGTAAACAATGAGCAGTTCTTC.

The genes are TRBV6-5 and TRBJ2-1; D remains unclear. This CDR3 region has 12 residues. The germline CDR1 and CDR2 sequences are MNHEY and SVGAGI. The V end lost 2 bases, the J end lost 9 bases, and 8 bases lay between the germline ends. The CDR3 nucleotides are TGTGCCAGCAGTTACCCTACGGGTGAGCAGTTCTTC. It codes for CASSYPTGEQFF.

This clone occurred once. The CDR3 protein is CASSQRQALNQPQHF. CDR3 coding DNA: TGTGCCAGCAGCCAAAGACAGGCCTTAAATCAGCCCCAGCATTTT. The V call is TRBV28, the J call TRBJ1-5; the D gene is possibly TRBD1 (6 bases). The V and J ends lost 6 bases and 4 bases respectively, with 16 bases between them. Germline-derived CDR1 and CDR2 are MDHEN and SYDVKM. The length of the CDR3 is 15 residues.

The rearrangement links TRBV27 to TRBJ2-5, with D perhaps TRBD2 (6 bases). V was cut by 7 bases and J by 5 bases, with 14 bases left in between. The germline gives CDR1 MNHEY, CDR2 SMNVEV (reference sequence). The CDR3 runs to 13 residues. Here the CDR3 reads CASIPIGGETQYF. The CDR3 nucleotides are TGTGCCAGCATCCCTATCGGAGGGGAGACCCAGTACTTC.

This chain uses TRBV7-2 with TRBJ2-7; TRBD2 matches at 7 bases. Germline CDR1 is SGHTA and CDR2 is FQGNSA. This CDR3 comprises 17 residues. The V segment lost 5 bases and the J segment 6 bases; nucleotides outside the gene matches: 19. The CDR3 region is CASSQRSAGAPLSEQYF. The DNA of the CDR3 is TGTGCCAGCAGCCAGAGGTCCGCGGGAGCGCCGTTGAGCGAGCAGTACTTC.